This record concerns one T cell receptor beta chain sequence. Authors' data handling: It was from reference gene primer amplification that nucleated cell counts were estimated. Data came from immunoSEQ multiplex PCR; TCRdb stores just in-frame clones and leaves some out. That table supplies the V and J calls and clone size; D and trimming were determined from the DNA. The data contain over 200,000 clones, roughly four fifths of them singletons. These data belong to a study of blood T cell repertoires in COVID-19. Across the study: Samples of COVID-19 (acute and convalescent) were obtained from the United States, Italy and Spain. T cells, B-cell-depleted T cells, or PBMCs supplied cDNA or gDNA.

The CDR3 runs to 12 residues. The germline V gene encodes CDR1 SGHRS and CDR2 YFSETQ. The ends lost 5 bases at V and 9 bases at J; junction bases unmatched: 4. This TCR was sampled from a woman in her thirties or forties with acute or convalescent COVID-19. The material sequenced was peripheral blood. V is TRBV5-1 and J is TRBJ2-1; 8 nucleotides align to TRBD1. The CDR3 DNA is TGCGCCAGCAGACAGGGGGAGGTTGAGCAGTTCTTC. Encoded protein: CASRQGEVEQFF. The variable domain in full, completed from reference TRBV5-1 and TRBJ2-1, reads KAGVTQTPRYLIKTRGQQVTLSCSPISGHRSVSWYQQTPGQGLQFLFEYFSETQRNKGNFPGRFSGRQFSNSRSEMNVSTLELGDSALYLCASRQGEVEQFFGPGTRLTVL.